This paragraph covers one TCR beta chain sequence. The sample comes from a study of long-term antiretroviral therapy in people with HIV. With V trimmed by 6 bases and J by 9 bases, 5 bases remained unmatched. The CDR3 is 14 amino acids. Germline V CDR1 and CDR2: MNHNY, SVGAGI (reference sequence). Researchers report immunoSEQ v3.0 was run at survey level. Profiling relied on immunoSEQ multiplex PCR, and the TCRdb table lists in-frame clones only, not all of them. The sample gives fewer than 45,000 clones, roughly 93% of which show up once; 3% to 4.5% is in the top ten. The source is a woman between 50 and 59 years old with HIV. The sequences come from unsorted PBMCs, collected 4.1 years after starting antiretroviral therapy. The rearrangement links TRBV6-6 to TRBJ1-6; 10 bases fit TRBD1. The CDR3 sequence: CASRTGGSISPLHF. In nucleotides, the CDR3 is TGTGCCAGCAGGACAGGGGGCTCGATTTCACCCCTCCACTTT.